The rows below give T cell receptor beta chains drawn from one sample of a study of T cell repertoires in cytomegalovirus infection. Each CDR3 protein gets one entry after TCRdb re-called the reads with MiXCR. The data contain fewer than 1,000,000 distinct CDR3 sequences, roughly 31% of them singletons. Their target antigens are unknown. This specimen consisted of cultured CD8+ T cells from PBMCs, obtained from culture after CMV antigen stimulation. The receptors stem from a human donor in good health (CMV status not recorded). Some clones in this sample may be carry-over from other donors' samples. Each CDR3 is given with its conserved first and last residue. A D gene is named only where the DNA matches it firmly. Expanded clones get a size class; other rows say once, few or many, or leave the size out.

v_gene: TRBV6-6
d_gene: NA
j_gene: TRBJ1-4
abundance: few
CDR3aa: CASSYAFNGRINEKLFF
CDR3nt: TGTGCCAGCAGTTACGCGTTTAACGGCAGAATAAATGAAAAACTGTTTTTT

v_gene: TRBV12-3/TRBV12-4
d_gene: NA
j_gene: TRBJ1-1
abundance: many
CDR3aa: CASFSVGKHTEAFF
CDR3nt: TGTGCCAGCTTTTCCGTGGGTAAGCACACTGAAGCTTTCTTT

v_gene: TRBV5-8
d_gene: NA
j_gene: TRBJ2-1
abundance: NA
CDR3aa: CASSSAENEQFF
CDR3nt: TGTGCCAGCAGCTCCGCCGAGAATGAGCAGTTCTTC

v_gene: TRBV3-1
d_gene: NA
j_gene: TRBJ1-3
abundance: once
CDR3aa: CASSQGFGGSSGNTIYF
CDR3nt: TGTGCCAGCAGCCAAGGGTTCGGCGGGAGCTCTGGAAACACCATATATTTT

v_gene: TRBV9
d_gene: NA
j_gene: TRBJ1-2
abundance: NA
CDR3aa: CASSVATGTDYTF
CDR3nt: TGTGCCAGCAGCGTAGCTACGGGGACGGACTACACCTTC

v_gene: TRBV6-1
d_gene: NA
j_gene: TRBJ1-5
abundance: few
CDR3aa: CASSSSGQWYSNQPQHF
CDR3nt: NA

v_gene: TRBV7-2
d_gene: NA
j_gene: TRBJ2-2
abundance: many
CDR3aa: CASSSGLGGELFF
CDR3nt: TGTGCCAGCAGCTCAGGGTTAGGCGGGGAGCTGTTTTTT

v_gene: TRBV12-5
d_gene: TRBD1
j_gene: TRBJ2-5
abundance: few
CDR3aa: CASGLVSGTGGTQYF
CDR3nt: TGTGCTAGTGGTTTGGTCTCCGGGACAGGGGGTACCCAGTACTTC

v_gene: TRBV7-6
d_gene: NA
j_gene: TRBJ1-2
abundance: few
CDR3aa: CASSLTQGGSYGYTF
CDR3nt: TGTGCCAGCAGCTTAACGCAGGGAGGTTCCTATGGCTACACCTTC

v_gene: TRBV20-1
d_gene: NA
j_gene: TRBJ2-7
abundance: NA
CDR3aa: CSALPGRAYEQYF
CDR3nt: TGCAGTGCTCTCCCGGGCAGGGCCTACGAGCAGTACTTC

v_gene: TRBV7-9
d_gene: NA
j_gene: TRBJ1-4
abundance: few
CDR3aa: CASSSSGIGEKLFF
CDR3nt: TGTGCCAGCAGCTCTTCAGGGATAGGTGAAAAACTGTTTTTT

v_gene: TRBV27
d_gene: NA
j_gene: TRBJ1-4
abundance: NA
CDR3aa: CASSFMGYDEKLFF
CDR3nt: TGTGCCAGCAGTTTTATGGGATATGATGAAAAACTGTTTTTT

v_gene: TRBV27
d_gene: TRBD1
j_gene: TRBJ1-2
abundance: NA
CDR3aa: CASLGQGGGYTF
CDR3nt: TGTGCCAGCTTAGGACAGGGTGGTGGCTACACCTTC

v_gene: TRBV5-4
d_gene: NA
j_gene: TRBJ2-1
abundance: NA
CDR3aa: CASSPGPDGEQFF
CDR3nt: TGTGCCAGCAGCCCGGGCCCTGACGGTGAGCAGTTCTTC

v_gene: TRBV6-1
d_gene: NA
j_gene: TRBJ2-4
abundance: few
CDR3aa: CASNRGMRDIQYF
CDR3nt: TGTGCCAGCAACCGGGGGATGAGAGACATTCAGTACTTC

v_gene: TRBV5-1
d_gene: NA
j_gene: TRBJ2-3
abundance: few
CDR3aa: CASDWGTSMDTQYF
CDR3nt: TGCGCCAGCGACTGGGGAACTAGCATGGATACGCAGTATTTT